This T cell receptor beta chain was observed in a study of T-cell memory formation after mild COVID-19. Study in general: Largely donor-specific sequence clusters came from a couple of donors.

TCRdb itself ran the 5' RACE reads through MiXCR, one entry per CDR3 protein. The sample yields approximately 450,000 distinct CDR3 sequences, roughly 18% seen once. Between the trimmed V and J ends, which lost 5 bases and 2 bases, there was a span of 12 bases. The germline V gene encodes CDR1 SQVTM and CDR2 ANQGSEA. CDR3 length equals 14 residues. As to this clonotype: Antigen: not known.

Study observations and caveats: Researchers found some responding clones in pre-infection memory, a sign that cross-reactive memory joined.

The material sequenced was PBMCs or a T cell subset sorted from them (not recorded which). The rearrangement links TRBV29-1 to TRBJ2-2; D remains unclear. The source is an adult woman who had mild COVID-19 (a few samples of this study predate the infection). Cell type and time point are not known. For the CDR3, the DNA is TGCAGCGTTTTTTGGACGGCTAACACCGGGGAGCTGTTTTTT. This translates into CSVFWTANTGELFF.